This T cell receptor (beta chain) was found in a study of cytomegalovirus exposure and HLA in healthy donors. The study's findings and limits: Diagnosis of cytomegalovirus status made by the classifier reportedly showed high specificity and sensitivity. Rare sequences made up most TCRs, while some public TCRs were found in many donors.

For this clone: As yet, its antigen is unknown.

A multiplex PCR was run with 60 Vbeta primers and 13 Jbeta primers. In the authors' methods: In a later analysis, roughly 86 million unique TCR beta chains included roughly 11 million shared by two or more donors. Clones were sequenced by immunoSEQ multiplex PCR, and TCRdb holds only the in-frame ones, with some missing. V and J calls and clone size are those listed in that table; D and trimming were worked out from the DNA. The sample has around 110,000 clones, around two thirds seen once. This CDR3 has 10 amino acids. From germline, CDR1 is SGHAT and CDR2 FQNNGV. What was sequenced was PBMCs. The chain links TRBV11-2 to TRBJ2-5; unclear D gene. The DNA end is a closer match to TRBJ2-7, so the J assignment may be wrong. This receptor was taken from a woman aged 40 to 55 in good health and CMV-seropositive. The CDR3: CAVGRYEQYF. The CDR3 DNA reads TGTGCCGTCGGTCGGTACGAGCAGTACTTC.